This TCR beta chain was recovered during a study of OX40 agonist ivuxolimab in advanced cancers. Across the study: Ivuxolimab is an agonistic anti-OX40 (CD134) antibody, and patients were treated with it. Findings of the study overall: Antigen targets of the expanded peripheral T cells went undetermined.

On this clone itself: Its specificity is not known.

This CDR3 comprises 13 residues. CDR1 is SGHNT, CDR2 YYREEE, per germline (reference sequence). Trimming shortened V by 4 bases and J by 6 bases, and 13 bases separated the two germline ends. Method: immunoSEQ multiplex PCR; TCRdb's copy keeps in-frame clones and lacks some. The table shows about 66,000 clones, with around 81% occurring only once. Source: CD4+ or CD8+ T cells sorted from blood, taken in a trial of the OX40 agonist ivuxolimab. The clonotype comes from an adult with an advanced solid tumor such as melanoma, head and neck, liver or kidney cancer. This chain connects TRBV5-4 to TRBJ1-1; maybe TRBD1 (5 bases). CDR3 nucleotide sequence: TGTGCCAGCAGCCTACCGACAGAGGCTGAAGCTTTCTTT. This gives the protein CASSLPTEAEAFF.